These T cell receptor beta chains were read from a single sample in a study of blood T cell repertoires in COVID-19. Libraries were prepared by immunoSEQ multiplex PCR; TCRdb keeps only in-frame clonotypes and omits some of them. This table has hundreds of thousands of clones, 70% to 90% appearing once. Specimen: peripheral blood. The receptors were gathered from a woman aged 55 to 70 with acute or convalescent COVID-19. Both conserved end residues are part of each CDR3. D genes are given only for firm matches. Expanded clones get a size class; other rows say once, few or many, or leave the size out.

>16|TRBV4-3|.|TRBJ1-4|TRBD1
CASSQGQLGTNEKLFF
TGCGCCAGCAGCCAGGGACAGCTTGGAACTAATGAAAAACTGTTTTTT
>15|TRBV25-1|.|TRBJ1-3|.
CASSGWTASGNTIYF
TGTGCCAGCAGTGGGTGGACAGCTTCTGGAAACACCATATATTTT
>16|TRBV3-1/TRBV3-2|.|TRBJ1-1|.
CASSQARSIMNTEAFF
TGTGCCAGCAGCCAAGCCAGGTCTATTATGAACACTGAAGCTTTCTTT
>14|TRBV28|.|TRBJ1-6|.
CAVEKDSNNSPLHF
TGTGCCGTGGAAAAGGACAGTAATAATTCACCCCTCCACTTT
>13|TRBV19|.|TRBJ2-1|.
CASSRRGAGEQFF
TGTGCCAGTAGCCGCCGGGGGGCGGGGGAGCAGTTCTTC
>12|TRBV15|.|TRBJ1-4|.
CATSISDEKLFF
TGTGCCACCAGCATCTCGGATGAAAAACTGTTTTTT
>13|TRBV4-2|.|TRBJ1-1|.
CASSQDWNTEAFF
TGTGCCAGCAGCCAAGACTGGAACACTGAAGCTTTCTTT
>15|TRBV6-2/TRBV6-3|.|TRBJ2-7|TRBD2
CASSYRVSGVYEQYF
TGTGCCAGCAGTTATCGGGTTAGCGGGGTCTACGAGCAGTACTTC
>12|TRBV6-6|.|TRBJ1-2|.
CASTRGEYGYTF
TGTGCCAGCACAAGGGGTGAATATGGCTACACCTTC
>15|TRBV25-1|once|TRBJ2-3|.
CASSESGAPSDTQYF
TGTGCCAGCAGTGAATCTGGGGCCCCCTCAGATACGCAGTATTTT
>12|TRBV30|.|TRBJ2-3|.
CAWSVLSDTQYF
TGTGCCTGGAGTGTACTTTCGGATACGCAGTATTTT
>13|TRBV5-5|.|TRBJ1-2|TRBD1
CASSWGQGKGYTF
TGTGCCAGCAGCTGGGGACAGGGGAAAGGCTACACCTTC
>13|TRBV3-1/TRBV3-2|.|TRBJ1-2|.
CASSQGHNYGYTF
TGTGCCAGCAGCCAAGGACACAACTATGGCTACACCTTC
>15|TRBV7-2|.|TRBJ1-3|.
CASSLGRGSGNTIYF
TGTGCCAGCAGCTTAGGTCGGGGGTCCGGAAACACCATATATTTT
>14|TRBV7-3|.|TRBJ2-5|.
CASSLAGAQETQYF
TGTGCCAGCAGCTTAGCAGGGGCCCAAGAGACCCAGTACTTC
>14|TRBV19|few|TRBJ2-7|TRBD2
CASSIERESHEQYF
TGTGCCAGTAGTATCGAGCGGGAGAGCCACGAGCAGTACTTC
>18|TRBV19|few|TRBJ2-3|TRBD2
CASSIDGTSGPSTDTQYF
TGTGCCAGTAGTATAGACGGGACTAGCGGGCCTAGCACAGATACGCAGTATTTT
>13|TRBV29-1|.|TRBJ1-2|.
CSVGTGTNYGYTF
TGCAGCGTTGGTACCGGGACAAACTATGGCTACACCTTC
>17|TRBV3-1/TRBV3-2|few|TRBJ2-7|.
CASSQEMRETSSYEQYF
TGTGCCAGCAGCCAAGAGATGAGGGAGACCTCTTCCTACGAGCAGTACTTC
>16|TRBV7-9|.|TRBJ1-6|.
CASSLASGMSNSALHF
TGTGCCAGCAGCTTAGCGTCGGGGATGTCCAATTCGGCCCTCCACTTT
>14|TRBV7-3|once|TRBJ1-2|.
CASSLTYRDYGYTF
TGTGCCAGCAGCTTAACCTACAGGGACTATGGCTACACCTTC
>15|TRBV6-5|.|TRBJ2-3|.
CASTLDNRRTDTQYF
TGTGCCAGCACGTTAGATAACCGGAGGACAGATACGCAGTATTTT
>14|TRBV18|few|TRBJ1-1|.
CASSPPSGNTEAFF
TGTGCCAGCTCACCACCGTCCGGGAACACTGAAGCTTTCTTT
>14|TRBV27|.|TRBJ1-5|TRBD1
CASSRDRGYQPQHF
TGTGCCAGCAGCCGGGACAGGGGGTATCAGCCCCAGCATTTT
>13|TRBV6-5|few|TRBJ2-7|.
CASRRGLAGEQYF
TGTGCCAGCAGGCGAGGACTGGCGGGTGAGCAGTACTTC
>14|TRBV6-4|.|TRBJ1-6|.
CASSDSWQDSPLHF
TGTGCCAGCAGTGACTCGTGGCAGGATTCACCCCTCCACTTT
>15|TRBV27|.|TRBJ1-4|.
CASSVYLPTNEKLFF
TGTGCCAGCAGTGTCTACTTACCAACTAATGAAAAACTGTTTTTT
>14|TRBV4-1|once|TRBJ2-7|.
CASSQDQATYEQYF
TGCGCCAGCAGCCAAGATCAGGCCACCTACGAGCAGTACTTC
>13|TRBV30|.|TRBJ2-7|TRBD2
CAWSAGGRYEQYF
TGTGCCTGGAGTGCGGGGGGTCGATACGAGCAGTACTTC
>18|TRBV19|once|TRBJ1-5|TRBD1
CASSIDARQGASNQPQHF
TGTGCCAGTAGTATAGATGCCCGACAGGGGGCTTCTAATCAGCCCCAGCATTTT
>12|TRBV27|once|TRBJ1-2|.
CASSHWGGGYTF
TGTGCCAGCAGTCATTGGGGGGGAGGCTACACCTTC
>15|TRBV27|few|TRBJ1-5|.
CASSHTIDSNQPQHF
TGTGCCAGCAGCCACACCATCGATAGCAATCAGCCCCAGCATTTT
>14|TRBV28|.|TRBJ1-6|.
CASRSPGFGSPLHF
TGTGCCAGCCGAAGTCCGGGGTTTGGGTCACCCCTCCACTTT
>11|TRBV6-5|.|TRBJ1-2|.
CASTTGGGYTF
TGTGCCAGCACCACGGGTGGGGGCTACACCTTC
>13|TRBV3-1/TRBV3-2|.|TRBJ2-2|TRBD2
CASSRGGTGELFF
TGTGCCAGCAGCCGGGGGGGGACCGGGGAGCTGTTTTTT
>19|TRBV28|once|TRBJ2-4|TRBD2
CASSFSSGGAGLAKNIQYF
TGTGCCAGCAGTTTCTCTAGCGGGGGGGCTGGCTTAGCCAAAAACATTCAGTACTTC
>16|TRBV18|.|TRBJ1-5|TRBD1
CASSPNPTGANQPQHF
TGTGCCAGCTCACCTAATCCGACAGGGGCCAATCAGCCCCAGCATTTT
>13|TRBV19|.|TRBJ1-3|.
CASQQVFGNTIYF
TGTGCCAGCCAACAGGTCTTCGGAAACACCATATATTTT
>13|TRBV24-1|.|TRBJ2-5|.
CATSSGAQETQYF
TGTGCCACCAGCAGTGGGGCCCAAGAGACCCAGTACTTC
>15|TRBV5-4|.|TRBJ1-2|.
CASSLDRVVSYGYTF
TGTGCCAGCAGCTTGGACAGGGTTGTAAGCTATGGCTACACCTTC
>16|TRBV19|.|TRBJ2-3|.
CASSIFAGSGTDTQYF
TGTGCCAGTAGTATATTTGCAGGGTCGGGTACAGATACGCAGTATTTT
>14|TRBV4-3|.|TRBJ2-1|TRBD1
CASSLLQGQSEQFF
TGCGCCAGCAGCCTACTACAGGGGCAGAGTGAGCAGTTCTTC
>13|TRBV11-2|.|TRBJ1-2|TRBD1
CASSRTGDYGYTF
TGTGCCAGCAGCCGTACAGGGGACTATGGCTACACCTTC
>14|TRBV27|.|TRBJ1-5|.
CASSIGLGNQPQHF
TGTGCCAGCAGTATTGGACTCGGCAATCAGCCCCAGCATTTT
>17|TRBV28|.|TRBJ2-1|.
CASSLLTDPGPYNEQFF
TGTGCCAGCAGTTTACTGACAGACCCTGGGCCCTACAATGAGCAGTTCTTC
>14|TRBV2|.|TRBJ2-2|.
CASRMTGSTGELFF
TGTGCCAGCAGGATGACAGGTTCCACCGGGGAGCTGTTTTTT
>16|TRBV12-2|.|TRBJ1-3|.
CASRMSGTGVGNTIYF
TGTGCAAGTCGCATGTCCGGGACAGGGGTCGGAAACACCATATATTTT
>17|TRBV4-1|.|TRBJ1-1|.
CASSQAGGGRVNTEAFF
TGCGCCAGCAGCCAAGCGGGCGGGGGCAGGGTGAACACTGAAGCTTTCTTT
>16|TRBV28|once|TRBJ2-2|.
CASSLLGQLNTGELFF
TGTGCCAGCAGTTTATTAGGACAATTGAACACCGGGGAGCTGTTTTTT
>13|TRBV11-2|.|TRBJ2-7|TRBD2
CASSILAGYEQYF
TGTGCCAGCAGCATACTAGCGGGGTACGAGCAGTACTTC
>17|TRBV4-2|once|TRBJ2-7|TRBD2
CASSQGRIGLAGSEQYF
TGTGCCAGCAGCCAAGGTCGAATCGGACTAGCGGGTTCCGAGCAGTACTTC
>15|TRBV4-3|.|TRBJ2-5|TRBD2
CASSPIGGDRETQYF
TGCGCCAGCAGCCCGATCGGGGGGGATCGAGAGACCCAGTACTTC
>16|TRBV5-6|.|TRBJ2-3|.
CASSPGGAASTDTQYF
TGTGCCAGCAGCCCTGGGGGGGCGGCCTCCACAGATACGCAGTATTTT
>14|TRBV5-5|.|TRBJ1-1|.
CASSWGTSNTEAFF
TGTGCCAGCAGCTGGGGGACATCGAACACTGAAGCTTTCTTT
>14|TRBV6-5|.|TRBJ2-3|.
CASSYSGDTDTQYF
TGTGCCAGCAGTTATTCAGGGGACACAGATACGCAGTATTTT
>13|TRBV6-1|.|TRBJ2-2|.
CASSQGYTGELFF
TGTGCCAGCAGTCAGGGGTACACCGGGGAGCTGTTTTTT
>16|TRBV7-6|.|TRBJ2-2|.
CASSLGSGANTGELFF
TGTGCCAGCAGCTTAGGGTCAGGGGCTAACACCGGGGAGCTGTTTTTT
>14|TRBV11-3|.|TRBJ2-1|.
CASSFPLSGNEQFF
TGTGCCAGCAGCTTCCCCCTTAGCGGCAATGAGCAGTTCTTC
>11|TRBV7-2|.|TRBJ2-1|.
CASSLEELQFF
TGTGCCAGCAGCTTAGAGGAGCTGCAGTTCTTC
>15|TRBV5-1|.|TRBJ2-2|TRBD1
CASSGGTGRAGELFF
TGCGCCAGCAGCGGCGGGACAGGGCGGGCCGGGGAGCTGTTTTTT